One and the same sample provided the 13 T cell receptor beta chains below, sequenced in a study of CD8+ T cells in alopecia areata. Treatment denoted: oral pan-JAK inhibitor, 5-10 mg twice daily. Isolated RNA was reverse transcribed into cDNA used as the sequencing template. Data came from immunoSEQ multiplex PCR; TCRdb stores just in-frame clones and leaves some out. Altogether around 300,000 clones are present, roughly 60% being singletons, with the ten largest covering about 0.93%. Sequences were derived from CD4+ T cells sorted from blood, sampled around week 53, from a patient treated with tofacitinib. These receptor sequences come from a human donor with alopecia areata.

On this clone: Other DNA sequences in the sample encode the same CDR3. The genes are TRBV29-1 and TRBJ2-5; no definite D call. CDR1 and CDR2 from the germline V gene are SQVTM and ANQGSEA. CDR3 length: 12 residues. The ends were cut back, 4 bases at V and 0 bases at J, with 6 bases in the middle. DNA for the CDR3: TGCAGCGTTGGGGCTAACCAAGAGACCCAGTACTTC. This sequence encodes CSVGANQETQYF.

This clone occurred a few times. The J gene is TRBJ2-7, the V gene TRBV29-1; D is undetermined. CDR1 SQVTM and CDR2 ANQGSEA come from the germline V gene. Trimming cost V 8 bases and J 0 bases, with 14 bases left between them. The CDR3 spans 13 residues. The CDR3 is CSSLKGDSYEQYF. As DNA, the CDR3 is TGCAGCTCCTTGAAAGGCGACTCCTACGAGCAGTACTTC.

The V gene is TRBV29-1, the J gene TRBJ2-7, with TRBD2 identical over 10 bases. V lost 6 bases and J lost 6; bases outside the gene matches: 14. Germline V gene data show CDR1 as SQVTM and CDR2 as ANQGSEA. The CDR3 length is 15 residues. CDR3 residues: CSVRASGGPTPEQYF. Written as DNA, the CDR3 is TGCAGCGTGCGGGCTAGCGGGGGACCTACTCCCGAGCAGTACTTC.

The chain joins TRBV7-3 to TRBJ2-5; TRBD2 agrees at 7 bases. The trim removed 5 bases at V and 1 base at J, leaving 1 base unmatched. This CDR3 region has 13 residues. Germline-derived CDR1 and CDR2 are SGHTA and FQGTGA. The CDR3 is CASSREVQETQYF. The CDR3, as DNA: TGTGCCAGCAGCCGGGAGGTCCAAGAGACCCAGTACTTC.

The gene calls are TRBV9 and TRBJ2-3; 9 bases fit TRBD2. CDR3 length: 16 residues. With 2 bases clipped from V and 0 bases from J, the junction kept 4 bases outside the gene matches. CDR1 and CDR2 from the germline V gene are SGDLS and YYNGEE. The CDR3 coding sequence is TGTGCCAGCAGCGTCTTTCTAGCGGGGAGCACAGATACGCAGTATTTT. Translating gives CASSVFLAGSTDTQYF.

This clone was recorded a few times. V is TRBV29-1 and J is TRBJ2-5; D remains unclear. There are 12 residues in the CDR3. V shed 7 bases and J shed 2 bases, with 11 bases lying between them. From germline, CDR1 is SQVTM and CDR2 ANQGSEA. The CDR3, as DNA: TGCAGCGCCCGGCAGAGACAAGAGACCCAGTACTTC. Protein product: CSARQRQETQYF.

This chain links TRBV6-1 with TRBJ1-2, with 9 bases that match TRBD1. Germline CDR1 MNHNS, CDR2 SASEGT. The CDR3 consists of 15 residues. V was pared by 0 bases and J by 2 bases, with 1 base of the junction left unmatched. The CDR3 sequence: CASSEAGTGNYGYTF. DNA of the CDR3: TGTGCCAGCAGTGAAGCGGGGACAGGGAACTATGGCTACACCTTC.

This clone was recorded once. The chain combines TRBV30 with TRBJ1-5; D remains unclear. V lost 0 bases and J lost 5, with 8 bases in between. CDR1 and CDR2 (germline): GTSNPN, SVGIG (reference sequence). This CDR3 is built from 13 residues. As DNA, the CDR3 is TGTGCCTGGAGTGTGTCCAACCATCAGCCCCAGCATTTT. Encoded protein: CAWSVSNHQPQHF. Full variable domain (missing parts from reference TRBV30 and TRBJ1-5): SQTIHQWPATLVQPVGSPLSLECTVEGTSNPNLYWYRQAAGRGLQLLFYSVGIGQISSEVPQNLSASRPQDRQFILSSKKLLLSDSGFYLCAWSVSNHQPQHFGDGTRLSIL.

The CDR3 loop reads CASSFWKETQYF. CDR3 DNA sequence: TGTGCCAGCAGCTTCTGGAAGGAGACCCAGTACTTC. The V and J genes are TRBV7-9 and TRBJ2-5; D not resolved. The CDR3 sequence is 12 residues long. The V end lost 3 bases, the J end lost 5 bases, and 7 bases lay between the germline ends. Germline V gives CDR1 SEHNR, CDR2 FQNEAQ (reference sequence).

As DNA, the CDR3 is TGTGCCAGCAGTCCCTCCTTCCCCGGACTAGCGGGGAATTCAAACAATGAGCAGTTCTTC. It codes for CASSPSFPGLAGNSNNEQFF. The V gene is TRBV27, the J gene TRBJ2-1; 12 bases line up with TRBD2. The germline CDR1 and CDR2 sequences are MNHEY and SMNVEV (reference sequence). The CDR3 consists of 20 residues. Trimming removed 5 bases from V and 5 bases from J; junction bases left unmatched: 19.

This rearrangement joins TRBV5-6 to TRBJ2-5; 8 bases line up with TRBD2. The CDR3 is 16 amino acids. Germline assignment: CDR1 SGHDT and CDR2 YYEEEE. J lost 7 bases, V lost 4 bases, and 15 bases had no gene match. CDR3 DNA sequence: TGTGCCAGCAGCAGTCGCCTGGACAGCGGGGGCACGACCCAGTACTTC. This gives the protein CASSSRLDSGGTTQYF.

The J gene is TRBJ2-5, the V gene TRBV9; unclear D gene. The CDR3 is made up of 13 amino acids. V shed 4 bases and J shed 2 bases, with 9 bases lying between them. CDR1 and CDR2 from the germline V gene are SGDLS and YYNGEE. The CDR3, as DNA: TGTGCCAGCAGCTTTGGATCTCAAGAGACCCAGTACTTC. This sequence encodes CASSFGSQETQYF.

This sequence joins TRBV5-4 and TRBJ1-1, with D hard to call. The germline gives CDR1 SGHNT, CDR2 YYREEE (reference sequence). Trimming pared 1 base from V and 1 base from J, leaving 8 bases between. CDR3 length: 14 residues. CDR3 sequence reads: CASSLLRENTEAFF. The CDR3 DNA sequence: TGTGCCAGCAGCTTGCTGCGCGAGAACACTGAAGCTTTCTTT.